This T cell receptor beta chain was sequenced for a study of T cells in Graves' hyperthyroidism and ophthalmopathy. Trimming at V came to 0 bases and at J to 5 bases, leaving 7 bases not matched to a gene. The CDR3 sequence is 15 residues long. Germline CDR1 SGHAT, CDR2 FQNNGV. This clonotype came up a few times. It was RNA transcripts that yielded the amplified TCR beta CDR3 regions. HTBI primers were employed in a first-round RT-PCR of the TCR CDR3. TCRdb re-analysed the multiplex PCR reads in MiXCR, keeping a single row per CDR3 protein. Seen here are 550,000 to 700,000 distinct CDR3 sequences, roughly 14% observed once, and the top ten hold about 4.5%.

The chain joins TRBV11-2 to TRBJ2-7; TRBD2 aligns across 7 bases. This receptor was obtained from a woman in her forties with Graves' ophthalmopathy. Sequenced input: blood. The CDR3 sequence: CASSLESGGGNEQYF. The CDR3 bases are TGTGCCAGCAGCTTAGAATCGGGAGGCGGTAACGAGCAGTACTTC.